This T cell receptor beta chain was found in a study of naive and memory T cell subsets. Whole blood, over 2 ml, came from adult healthy volunteers. For blood and skin samples, reverse transcription used TCR alpha and beta constant primers. TCRdb called the 5' RACE reads again in MiXCR, with one record for every CDR3 protein. Here the sample spans 20,000 to 30,000 distinct CDR3 sequences, around 21% being singletons. The germline CDR1 and CDR2 sequences are DFQATT and SNEGSKA (reference sequence). V lost 3 bases, J lost 0 bases, and 2 bases stayed unmatched. The CDR3 has 13 amino acids. The chain recombines TRBV20-1 with TRBJ2-7; 7 nucleotides line up with TRBD1. The sequence came from a female donor in good health. CDR3 DNA sequence: TGCAGTGCTAGGACAGGGTACTCCTACGAGCAGTACTTC. This translates into CSARTGYSYEQYF.